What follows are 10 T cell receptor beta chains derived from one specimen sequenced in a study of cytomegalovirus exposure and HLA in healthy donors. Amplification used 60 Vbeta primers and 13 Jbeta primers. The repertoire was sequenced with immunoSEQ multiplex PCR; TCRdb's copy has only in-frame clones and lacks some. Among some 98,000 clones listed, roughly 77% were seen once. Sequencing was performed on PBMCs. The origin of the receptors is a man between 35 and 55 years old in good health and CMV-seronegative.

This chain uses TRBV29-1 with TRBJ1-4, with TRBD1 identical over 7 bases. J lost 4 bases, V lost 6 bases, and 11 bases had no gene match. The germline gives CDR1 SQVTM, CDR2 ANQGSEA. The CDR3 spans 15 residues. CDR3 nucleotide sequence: TGCAGCGTGCCCTTACAGGGGAACAATAATGAAAAACTGTTTTTT. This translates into CSVPLQGNNNEKLFF.

The DNA for the CDR3 is TGTGCCAGCAGCGGAGGAGGACAGCTGAACACTGAAGCTTTCTTT. Protein sequence: CASSGGGQLNTEAFF. V usage is TRBV9 and J usage is TRBJ1-1; D might be TRBD1 (6 bases). Trimming shortened V by 3 bases and J by 0 bases, and 12 bases separated the two germline ends. This CDR3 is 15 amino acids long. Germline V gene lookup returns CDR1 SGDLS and CDR2 YYNGEE. The full variable domain, its missing parts supplied by reference TRBV9 and TRBJ1-1, is DSGVTQTPKHLITATGQRVTLRCSPRSGDLSVYWYQQSLDQGLQFLIQYYNGEERAKGNILERFSAQQFPDLHSELNLSSLELGDSALYFCASSGGGQLNTEAFFGQGTRLTVV.

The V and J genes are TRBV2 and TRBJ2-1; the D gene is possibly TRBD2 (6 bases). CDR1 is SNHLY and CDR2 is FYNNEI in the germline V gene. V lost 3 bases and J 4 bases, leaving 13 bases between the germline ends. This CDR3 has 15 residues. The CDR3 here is CASSERGRIYNEQFF. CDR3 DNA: TGTGCCAGCAGTGAGCGGGGTAGAATATACAATGAGCAGTTCTTC.

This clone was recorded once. CDR3 region: CATSWDRDYEQYF. DNA of the CDR3: TGTGCCACCTCTTGGGACAGAGACTACGAGCAGTACTTC. The chain combines TRBV27 with TRBJ2-7; the match to TRBD1 covers 7 bases. With 10 bases clipped from V and 3 bases from J, the junction kept 9 bases outside the gene matches. CDR3 size: 13 residues. CDR1 is MNHEY, CDR2 SMNVEV, per germline (reference sequence).

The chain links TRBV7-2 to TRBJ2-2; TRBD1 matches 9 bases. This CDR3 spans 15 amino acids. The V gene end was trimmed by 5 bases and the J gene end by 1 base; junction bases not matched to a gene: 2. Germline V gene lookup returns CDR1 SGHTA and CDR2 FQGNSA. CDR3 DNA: TGTGCCAGCAGCCCGGGACAGGGGAACACCGGGGAGCTGTTTTTT. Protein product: CASSPGQGNTGELFF. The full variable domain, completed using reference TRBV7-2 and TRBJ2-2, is GAGVSQSPSNKVTEKGKDVELRCDPISGHTALYWYRQSLGQGLEFLIYFQGNSAPDKSGLPSDRFSAERTGGSVSTLTIQRTQQEDSAVYLCASSPGQGNTGELFFGEGSRLTVL.

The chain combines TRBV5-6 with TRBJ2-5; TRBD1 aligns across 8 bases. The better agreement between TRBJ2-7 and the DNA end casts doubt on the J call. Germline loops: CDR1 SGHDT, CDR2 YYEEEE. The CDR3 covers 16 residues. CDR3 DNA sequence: TGTGCCAGCAGCTCCCCGGGACAGGTCATCTCCTACGAGCAGTACTTC. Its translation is CASSSPGQVISYEQYF.

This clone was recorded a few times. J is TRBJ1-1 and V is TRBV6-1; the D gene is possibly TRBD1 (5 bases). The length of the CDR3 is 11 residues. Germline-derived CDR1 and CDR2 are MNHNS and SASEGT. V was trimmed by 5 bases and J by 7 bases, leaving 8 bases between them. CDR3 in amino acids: CASSRQHEAFF. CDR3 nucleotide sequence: TGTGCCAGCAGTAGACAGCATGAAGCTTTCTTT.

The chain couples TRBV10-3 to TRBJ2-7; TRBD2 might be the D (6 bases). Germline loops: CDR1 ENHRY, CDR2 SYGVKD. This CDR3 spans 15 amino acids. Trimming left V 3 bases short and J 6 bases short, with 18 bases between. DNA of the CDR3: TGTGCCATCAGTGACCGGGGACTGAGCCTAGGCGAGCAGTACTTC. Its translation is CAISDRGLSLGEQYF.

CDR3: CATSRENQGYQPQHF. CDR3 DNA sequence: TGTGCCACCAGCAGAGAAAATCAGGGCTATCAGCCCCAGCATTTT. This chain connects TRBV15 to TRBJ1-5, with D perhaps matching TRBD1 (5 bases). The CDR3 has 15 residues. Germline-derived CDR1 and CDR2 are LNHNV and YYDKDF (reference sequence). V lost 0 bases and J lost 5, with 11 bases in between. Filled out from reference TRBV15 and TRBJ1-5, the complete variable domain reads DAMVIQNPRYQVTQFGKPVTLSCSQTLNHNVMYWYQQKSSQAPKLLFHYYDKDFNNEADTPDNFQSRRPNTSFCFLDIRSPGLGDTAMYLCATSRENQGYQPQHFGDGTRLSIL.

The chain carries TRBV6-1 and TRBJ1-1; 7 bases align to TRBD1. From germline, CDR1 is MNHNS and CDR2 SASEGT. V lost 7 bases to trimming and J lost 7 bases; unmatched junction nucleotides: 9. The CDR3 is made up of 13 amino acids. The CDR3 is CASKGGQGYEAFF. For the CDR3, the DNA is TGTGCCAGCAAAGGGGGCCAGGGATATGAAGCTTTCTTT.